These 22 T cell receptor beta chains were sequenced from one sample in a study of OX40 agonist ivuxolimab in advanced cancers. Only in-frame clones appear in the TCRdb table, and some are missing; sequencing was by immunoSEQ multiplex PCR. This sample has around 63,000 clones; roughly 87% occur once, and the top ten carry roughly 1%. Source: CD4+ or CD8+ T cells sorted from blood, taken in a trial of the OX40 agonist ivuxolimab. The receptors derive from an adult with an advanced solid tumor such as melanoma, head and neck, liver or kidney cancer.

The CDR3 DNA follows: TGTGCCAGCAGCAAGCAGGGTAAATCCTATAATTCACCCCTCCACTTT. Its protein is CASSKQGKSYNSPLHF. This sequence joins TRBV21-1 and TRBJ1-6; TRBD1, the D gene given by the table, was not confirmed from the DNA. TRBV21-1 is termed a pseudogene. This CDR3 region has 16 residues.

The chain employs TRBV30 and TRBJ1-3; D is undetermined. Germline V gives CDR1 GTSNPN, CDR2 SVGIG (reference sequence). V dropped 8 bases and J dropped 2 bases, with 13 bases sitting between them. The CDR3 spans 13 residues. Here the CDR3 reads CAHPTEPGNTIYF. The CDR3 bases are TGTGCCCACCCGACCGAGCCTGGAAACACCATATATTTT.

V and J are TRBV7-6 and TRBJ2-5, with 7 bases lining up with TRBD2. The V gene's germline CDR1 is SGHVS and CDR2 FNYEAQ. The CDR3 spans 12 residues. The ends lost 8 bases at V and 5 bases at J; junction bases unmatched: 5. CDR3 residues: CASGGGGETQYF. DNA for the CDR3: TGTGCCAGCGGGGGGGGAGGGGAGACCCAGTACTTC.

This chain connects TRBV2 to TRBJ2-7; TRBD1 matches 8 bases. CDR3 length equals 16 residues. Germline V gene sequence: CDR1 SNHLY, CDR2 FYNNEI. Unmatched junction bases numbered 12, after V lost 3 bases and J lost 5 bases. The chain's CDR3 is CASSDIGQGPSDEQYF. The CDR3 DNA sequence: TGTGCCAGCAGTGATATTGGACAGGGACCTTCGGACGAGCAGTACTTC.

The chain uses TRBV5-4 and TRBJ1-5; D is unclear. From germline, CDR1 is SGHNT and CDR2 YYREEE (reference sequence). This CDR3 comprises 16 residues. Trimming cost V 0 bases and J 1 base, with 11 bases left between them. This chain's CDR3 is CASSLGGGSSNQPQHF. The DNA for the CDR3 is TGTGCCAGCAGCTTGGGGGGAGGGTCGAGCAATCAGCCCCAGCATTTT.

Here the CDR3 reads CASSFVGEVTGNEQFF. In DNA, the CDR3 is TGTGCCAGCAGTTTCGTAGGGGAAGTAACGGGCAATGAGCAGTTCTTC. This chain connects TRBV27 to TRBJ2-1, with a tentative D call TRBD1 (5 bases). Germline V gene sequence: CDR1 MNHEY, CDR2 SMNVEV (reference sequence). The CDR3 is 16 amino acids. V was pared by 3 bases and J by 6 bases, with 18 bases between.

V and J are TRBV5-1 and TRBJ1-2; 7 nucleotides align to TRBD1. Germline V gene sequence: CDR1 SGHRS, CDR2 YFSETQ. The CDR3 is made up of 15 amino acids. V gave up 2 bases and J gave up 0 bases; unmatched junction bases: 4. CDR3 region: CASSLRQGANYGYTF. The CDR3 DNA sequence: TGCGCCAGCAGCTTACGACAGGGAGCTAACTATGGCTACACCTTC.

The chain uses TRBV6-5 and TRBJ1-1; D uncertain. The CDR3 totals 14 residues. V was cut by 0 bases and J by 1 base, with 6 bases left in between. Germline assignment: CDR1 MNHEY and CDR2 SVGAGI. CDR3 bases: TGTGCCAGCAGTTACTCGAAGGGGAACACTGAAGCTTTCTTT. Protein product: CASSYSKGNTEAFF.

The chain is built from TRBV7-2 and TRBJ2-5, with D possibly matching TRBD2 (5 bases). Trimming took off 2 bases at V and 5 bases at J, with 9 bases between the two ends. The length of the CDR3 is 13 residues. The germline V gene encodes CDR1 SGHTA and CDR2 FQGNSA. CDR3 DNA sequence: TGTGCCAGCAGCTTAACGGAGCGGGAGACCCAGTACTTC. It specifies CASSLTERETQYF.

The CDR3 loop reads CASSSTRHYQAIYF. CDR3 in DNA: TGTGCCAGCAGCTCAACCCGCCACTACCAGGCCATATATTTT. The chain couples TRBV11-2 to TRBJ1-3; D remains unclear. The CDR3 length is 14 residues. CDR1 is SGHAT, CDR2 FQNNGV, per germline. V lost 4 bases to trimming and J lost 11 bases, with 18 bases between them. The entire variable domain, with the rest obtained from reference TRBV11-2 and TRBJ1-3, is as follows: EAGVAQSPRYKIIEKRQSVAFWCNPISGHATLYWYQQILGQGPKLLIQFQNNGVVDDSQLPKDRFSAERLKGVDSTLKIQPAKLEDSAVYLCASSSTRHYQAIYFGEGSWLTVV.

J is TRBJ2-7 and V is TRBV18; 10 bases are a match to TRBD2. The V gene end was trimmed by 6 bases and the J gene end by 7 bases; junction bases not matched to a gene: 6. In germline, CDR1 is KGHSH, CDR2 LQKENI. This CDR3 is 13 amino acids long. CDR3 nucleotides: TGTGCCAGCTCTCTTCTAGCGGGGGAGGAGCAGTACTTC. The encoded protein is CASSLLAGEEQYF.

This clone was seen a few times. The chain employs TRBV7-9 and TRBJ1-3; D is ambiguous. CDR1 and CDR2 from the germline V gene are SEHNR and FQNEAQ (reference sequence). Trimming took off 9 bases at V and 4 bases at J, with 10 bases between the two ends. The CDR3 loop spans 12 amino acids. The chain's CDR3 is CASEGLGNTIYF. DNA for the CDR3: TGTGCCAGTGAAGGGCTCGGAAACACCATATATTTT.

The chain has TRBV14 and TRBJ2-2; D gene ambiguous. Germline loops: CDR1 SGHDN, CDR2 FVKESK. The CDR3 runs to 13 residues. V was cut by 6 bases and J by 5 bases, with 10 bases left in between. CDR3 nucleotide sequence: TGTGCCAGCAGGCGGCAGACAACCGGGGAGCTGTTTTTT. This codes for CASRRQTTGELFF.

V is TRBV7-7 and J is TRBJ2-2; D gene unclear. Deletions cut 5 bases from V and 4 bases from J, with 8 bases between. The CDR3 consists of 13 residues. Looked up from germline, CDR1 is SSHAT and CDR2 is FNYEAQ (reference sequence). This CDR3 reads CASSQRPTGELFF. DNA of the CDR3: TGTGCCAGCAGCCAGCGACCCACCGGGGAGCTGTTTTTT.

The chain links TRBV7-2 to TRBJ1-2, with unresolved D. V gave up 0 bases and J gave up 8 bases, with 16 bases separating them. The CDR3 extends over 15 amino acids. Germline-derived CDR1 and CDR2 are SGHTA and FQGNSA. In nucleotides, the CDR3 is TGTGCCAGCAGCTTAGCGCGGCAGACGGGGTACGGCTACACCTTC. Translation gives CASSLARQTGYGYTF.

The chain joins TRBV7-2 to TRBJ2-1; D ambiguous. Germline V gene data show CDR1 as SGHTA and CDR2 as FQGNSA. With 5 bases removed from V and 13 bases from J, the gap between germline ends came to 12 bases. The CDR3 contains 11 residues. CDR3 in amino acids: CASSATGTQFF. The CDR3 DNA sequence: TGTGCCAGCAGCGCTACGGGTACTCAGTTCTTC.

V is TRBV18 and J is TRBJ1-1; tentative D call: TRBD1 (6 bases). The V gene lost 4 bases and the J gene lost 10 bases, with 16 bases spanning the gap. This CDR3 spans 13 amino acids. Germline CDR1 is KGHSH and CDR2 is LQKENI. The CDR3 reads CASSRYRDEVAFF. The CDR3 nucleotides are TGTGCCAGCTCACGCTACAGGGATGAGGTAGCTTTCTTT.

The rearrangement uses TRBV5-1 and TRBJ1-4, with a possible D match to TRBD1 (5 bases). Trimming removed 3 bases at V and 3 bases at J, with 12 bases between. CDR1 is SGHRS, CDR2 YFSETQ, per germline. The CDR3 covers 15 residues. The CDR3 region is CASSSTQGSNEKLFF. DNA of the CDR3: TGCGCCAGCAGCTCGACCCAGGGATCTAATGAAAAACTGTTTTTT.

The chain combines TRBV2 with TRBJ1-2; D uncertain. The CDR3 length is 15 residues. Germline V CDR1 and CDR2: SNHLY, FYNNEI. Trimming removed 1 base at V and 4 bases at J, with 13 bases between. The CDR3 loop reads CASSEVRVNSYGYTF. The CDR3 DNA reads TGTGCCAGCAGTGAAGTAAGGGTCAACTCCTATGGCTACACCTTC.

V is TRBV5-1 and J is TRBJ2-1; possibly TRBD2 for D (5 bases). CDR1 and CDR2 (germline): SGHRS, YFSETQ. V was clipped by 0 bases and J by 6 bases, with 10 bases between them. This CDR3 is 14 amino acids long. The CDR3 DNA reads TGCGCCAGCAGCTTGGGGTCTAGCCGCAATGAGCAGTTCTTC. Translation gives CASSLGSSRNEQFF.

The chain couples TRBV7-7 to TRBJ2-5; the match to TRBD1 covers 11 bases. The CDR3 extends over 15 amino acids. The germline V gene has CDR1 SSHAT and CDR2 FNYEAQ (reference sequence). The J segment lost 3 bases and the V segment lost 3 bases, leaving 3 bases of the junction unmatched. The DNA for the CDR3 is TGTGCCAGCAGCTTGGGGGACAGGGGGAAAGAGACCCAGTACTTC. The encoded protein is CASSLGDRGKETQYF.

This chain uses TRBV18 with TRBJ1-1; D ambiguous. V was trimmed by 3 bases and J by 5 bases, leaving 13 bases between them. The V gene's germline CDR1 is KGHSH and CDR2 LQKENI. This CDR3 has 14 residues. CDR3 residues: CASSPNSFGTEAFF. CDR3 coding DNA: TGTGCCAGCTCACCGAATTCCTTTGGAACTGAAGCTTTCTTT.